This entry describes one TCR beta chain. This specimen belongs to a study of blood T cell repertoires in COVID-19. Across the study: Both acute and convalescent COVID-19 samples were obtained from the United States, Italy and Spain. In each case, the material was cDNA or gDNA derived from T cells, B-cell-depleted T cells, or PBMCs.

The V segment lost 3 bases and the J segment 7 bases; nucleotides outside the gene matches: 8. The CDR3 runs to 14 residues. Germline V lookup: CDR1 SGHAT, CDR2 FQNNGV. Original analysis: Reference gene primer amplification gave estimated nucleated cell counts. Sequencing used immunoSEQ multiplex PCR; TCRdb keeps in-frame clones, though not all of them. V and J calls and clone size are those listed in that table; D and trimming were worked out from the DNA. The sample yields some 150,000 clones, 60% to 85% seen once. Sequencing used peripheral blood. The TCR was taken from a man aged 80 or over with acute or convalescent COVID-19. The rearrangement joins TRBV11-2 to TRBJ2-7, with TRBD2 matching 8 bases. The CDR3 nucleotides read TGTGCCAGCAGCTTCACCGGGGGGGCCCCTGAGCAGTACTTC. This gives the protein CASSFTGGAPEQYF.